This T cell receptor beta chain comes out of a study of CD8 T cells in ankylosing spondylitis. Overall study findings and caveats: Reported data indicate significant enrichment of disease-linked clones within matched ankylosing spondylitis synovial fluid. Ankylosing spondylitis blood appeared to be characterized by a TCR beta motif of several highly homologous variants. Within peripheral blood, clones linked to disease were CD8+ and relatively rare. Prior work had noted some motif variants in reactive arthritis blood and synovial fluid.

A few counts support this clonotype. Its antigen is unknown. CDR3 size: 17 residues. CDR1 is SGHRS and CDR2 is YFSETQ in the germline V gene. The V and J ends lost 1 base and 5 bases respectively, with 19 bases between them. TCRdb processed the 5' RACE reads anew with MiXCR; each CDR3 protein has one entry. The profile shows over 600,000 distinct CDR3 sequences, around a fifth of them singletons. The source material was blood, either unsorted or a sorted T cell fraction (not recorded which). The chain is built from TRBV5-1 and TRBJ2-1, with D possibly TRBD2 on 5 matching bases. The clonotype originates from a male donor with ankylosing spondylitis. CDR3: CASSLNSGREDNNEQFF. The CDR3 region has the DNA TGCGCCAGCAGCTTGAATTCTGGTCGGGAAGATAACAATGAGCAGTTCTTC.